This T cell receptor (beta chain) is drawn from a study of OX40 agonist ivuxolimab in advanced cancers. Study summary: A mean age of roughly 66 years, range about 20 to 85, was recorded, and 82.7% were male.

Germline-derived CDR1 and CDR2 are SGHRS and YFSETQ. The CDR3 runs to 14 residues. V was cut by 2 bases and J by 3 bases, with 12 bases left in between. Only in-frame clones appear in the TCRdb table, and some are missing; sequencing was by immunoSEQ multiplex PCR. The sample includes more than 40,000 clones, 75% to 95% of them seen just once. On cycle 4 day 1 and cycle 7 day 1, as well as at baseline, blood was sampled. Here the sequenced sample was CD4+ or CD8+ T cells sorted from blood, taken in a trial of the OX40 agonist ivuxolimab. This TCR came from an adult with an advanced solid tumor such as melanoma, head and neck, liver or kidney cancer. This rearrangement joins TRBV5-1 to TRBJ2-7; tentative D call: TRBD2 (5 bases). DNA for the CDR3: TGCGCCAGCAGCTTTGTGGGGAGTAGCTACGAGCAGTACTTC. Its translation: CASSFVGSSYEQYF.